Below, 2 T cell receptor beta chains from the same sample are listed, as sequenced in a study of graft-versus-host responses after intestinal transplantation. These receptors have no known antigen. Profiled with immunoSEQ multiplex PCR; TCRdb holds only in-frame clones, not every one. This repertoire shows some 96,000 clones, about 90% found once; its top ten account for about 0.95%. Sequencing was performed on unstimulated CD4+ T cells sorted from spleen or lymph node cells, taken before transplant. These receptors were taken from a human donor who was the organ donor for an intestinal transplant.

The chain has TRBV6-5 and TRBJ1-4; D possibly corresponds to TRBD1 (5 bases). V lost 4 bases and J 7 bases, leaving 13 bases between the germline ends. The CDR3 spans 14 residues. CDR1 is MNHEY and CDR2 is SVGAGI in the germline V gene. DNA of the CDR3: TGTGCCAGCAGTTCCCAGGGAGGGCGTGAAAAACTGTTTTTT. Protein: CASSSQGGREKLFF.

This clone was seen once. The chain has TRBV18 and TRBJ2-3; TRBD2 matches 8 bases. Germline V gene lookup returns CDR1 KGHSH and CDR2 LQKENI. The CDR3 covers 15 residues. V lost 3 bases and J lost 0; bases outside the gene matches: 2. The CDR3: CASSPAGGSTDTQYF. CDR3 in DNA: TGTGCCAGCTCACCCGCGGGGGGAAGCACAGATACGCAGTATTTT.